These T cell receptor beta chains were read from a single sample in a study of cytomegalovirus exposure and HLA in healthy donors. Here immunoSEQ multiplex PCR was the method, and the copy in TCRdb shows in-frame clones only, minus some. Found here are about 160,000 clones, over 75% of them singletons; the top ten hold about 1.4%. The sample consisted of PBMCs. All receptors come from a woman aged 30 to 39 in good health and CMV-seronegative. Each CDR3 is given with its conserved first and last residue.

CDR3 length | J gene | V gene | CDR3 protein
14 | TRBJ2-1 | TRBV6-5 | CASSGRQGYNEQFF
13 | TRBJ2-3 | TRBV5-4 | CASSLAGADTQYF
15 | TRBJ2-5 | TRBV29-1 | CSAEGLAGGGETQYF
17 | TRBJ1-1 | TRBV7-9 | CASSLGRGSPMNTEAFF
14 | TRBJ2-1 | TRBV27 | CATSGGRSYNEQFF
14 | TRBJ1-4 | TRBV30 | CAWSITGGDEKLFF
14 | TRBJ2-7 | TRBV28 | CASSSGGQEGEQYF
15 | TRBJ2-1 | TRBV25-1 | CASSDAGSRGVEQFF
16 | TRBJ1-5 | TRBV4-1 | CASSLVQGGDNQPQHF
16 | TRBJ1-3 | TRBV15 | CATSRDRSFSGNTIYF
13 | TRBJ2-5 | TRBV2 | CASSRTAEETQYF
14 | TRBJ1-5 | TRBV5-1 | CASSPGQSHQPQHF
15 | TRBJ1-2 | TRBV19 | CASSIFGTGGSGYTF
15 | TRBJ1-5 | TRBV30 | CAWSPPGISNQPQHF
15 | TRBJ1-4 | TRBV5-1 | CASSPTGPTNEKLFF